The T cell receptor (beta chain) described here comes from a study of blood T cell repertoires in COVID-19. Study-level information: PBMCs, B-cell-depleted T cells, or T cells were the source of the cDNA or gDNA that made up the material.

Germline CDR1 SGDLS, CDR2 YYNGEE. With 0 bases removed from V and 7 bases from J, the gap between germline ends came to 11 bases. The CDR3 runs to 14 residues. Only a few counts were recorded for this clone. In the original processing: Reference gene primer amplification yielded estimated nucleated cell counts. The data were produced by immunoSEQ multiplex PCR, yet TCRdb's version contains in-frame clones alone and is incomplete. V and J calls and clone size come straight from that table; D and trimming were deduced from the DNA. This sample has nearly 60,000 clones, with 90% found just once. The rearrangement joins TRBV9 to TRBJ2-1, with D uncertain. The receptor was isolated from a man between 60 and 75 years old with active COVID-19. The sequenced material came from peripheral blood. The CDR3 here is CASSVELTRNEQFF. CDR3 nucleotides: TGTGCCAGCAGCGTAGAACTCACCCGGAATGAGCAGTTCTTC.